Listed below are T cell receptor beta chains from one sample, sequenced in a study of OX40 agonist ivuxolimab in advanced cancers. The assay was immunoSEQ multiplex PCR, and TCRdb's table has in-frame clones only and misses some. Among roughly 53,000 clones listed, approximately 84% were seen once. The material sequenced was CD4+ or CD8+ T cells sorted from blood, taken in a trial of the OX40 agonist ivuxolimab. These receptors were collected from an adult with an advanced solid tumor such as melanoma, head and neck, liver or kidney cancer. CDR3s include the opening cysteine and the closing phenylalanine or tryptophan. Fields, in order: CDR3 protein, clone size, CDR3 length, D gene, J gene, V gene. A D gene is named only where the DNA matches it firmly. The listing skips clone size in some rows; elsewhere it reads once, few, many or a size class.

CASSLKASGGSGITDTQYF . 19 TRBD2 TRBJ2-3 TRBV7-2
CASSHVTSHEKLFF . 14 . TRBJ1-4 TRBV4-1
CASSGGLASGSWEQFF . 16 TRBD2 TRBJ2-1 TRBV9
CASSEDRVSPLHF . 13 TRBD1 TRBJ1-6 TRBV6-1
CASSLVVAGVGEQYF . 15 TRBD2 TRBJ2-7 TRBV7-2
CASSVGLAENYEQYF . 15 TRBD2 TRBJ2-7 TRBV6-1
CATGGSTGELFF once 12 TRBD2 TRBJ2-2 TRBV5-4
CASNHRGKDTIYF . 13 . TRBJ1-3 TRBV6-1
CATTRWGTDTQYF . 13 . TRBJ2-3 TRBV6-6
CASSAPGWTDTQYF . 14 . TRBJ2-3 TRBV28
CASSPQGGLDEKLFF few 15 TRBD1 TRBJ1-4 TRBV18
CASSKDRTNYGYTF . 14 . TRBJ1-2 TRBV6-5